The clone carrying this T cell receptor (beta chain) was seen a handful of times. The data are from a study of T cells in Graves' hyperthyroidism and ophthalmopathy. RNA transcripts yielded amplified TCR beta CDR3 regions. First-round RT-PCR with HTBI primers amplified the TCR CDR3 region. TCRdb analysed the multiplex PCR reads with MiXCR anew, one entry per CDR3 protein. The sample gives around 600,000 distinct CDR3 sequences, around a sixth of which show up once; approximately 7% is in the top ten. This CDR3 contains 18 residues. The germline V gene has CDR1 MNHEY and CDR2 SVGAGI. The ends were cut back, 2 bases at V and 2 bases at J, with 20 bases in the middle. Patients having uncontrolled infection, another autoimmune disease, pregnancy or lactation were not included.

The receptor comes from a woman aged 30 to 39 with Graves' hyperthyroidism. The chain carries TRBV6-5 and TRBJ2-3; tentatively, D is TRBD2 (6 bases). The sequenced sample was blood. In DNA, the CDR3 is TGTGCCAGCAGTTACCTGCCGGGACTCCAACCAATCACAGATACGCAGTATTTT. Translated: CASSYLPGLQPITDTQYF.